The 2 T cell receptor beta chains below come from one sample, sequenced in a study of T-cell reconstitution after alpha-beta-depleted transplantation in children (dated by TCRdb to the mid-2010s). This specimen's treatment or condition label, per the study, means: allogeneic hematopoietic cell transplantation with graft depleted of TCRalphabeta T cells and CD19 B cells. Libraries were prepared through PCR. The data were produced on an Illumina HiSeq 2500. Molecular barcoding was employed in the preparation of TCR libraries, with unique molecular identifiers being used to normalize TCRbeta repertoire quantification. The raw public reads went through TCRdb reprocessing: fastp at Q25, MiXCR clone calling, in-frame beta chains kept. Each entry is one CDR3 protein sequence, shown with its most common DNA and genes. The sample table shows 140,000 or so distinct CDR3 sequences, and 8% to 10% are seen once. Together, the top ten hold approximately 18% of the sample.

The specimen comprised PBMCs, mostly from graft donor cells, sampled 180 days after TCRalphabeta/CD19-depleted stem cell transplant. The receptors originated from a female patient aged 2 to 10 who had a stem cell transplant for congenital amegakaryocytic thrombocytopenia, so the T cells may come from the graft donor.

The chain has TRBV3-1 and TRBJ2-5; D is uncertain. The CDR3 consists of 13 residues. Trimming stripped 4 bases from V and 1 base from J, with 7 bases between. Looked up from germline, CDR1 is LGHDT and CDR2 is YNNKEL (reference sequence). For the CDR3, the DNA is TGTGCCAGCAGCCCCATGTCCCAAGAGACCCAGTACTTC. The encoded protein is CASSPMSQETQYF.

This clonotype has more than one count but fewer than ten. This chain connects TRBV20-1 to TRBJ2-5; 7 bases align to TRBD1. The CDR3 is 13 amino acids. CDR1 DFQATT and CDR2 SNEGSKA come from the germline V gene (reference sequence). V was pared by 6 bases and J by 5 bases, with 9 bases of the junction left unmatched. The CDR3 region is CSARGYPGETQYF. Here the CDR3 DNA reads TGCAGTGCCAGGGGGTACCCCGGGGAGACCCAGTACTTC.